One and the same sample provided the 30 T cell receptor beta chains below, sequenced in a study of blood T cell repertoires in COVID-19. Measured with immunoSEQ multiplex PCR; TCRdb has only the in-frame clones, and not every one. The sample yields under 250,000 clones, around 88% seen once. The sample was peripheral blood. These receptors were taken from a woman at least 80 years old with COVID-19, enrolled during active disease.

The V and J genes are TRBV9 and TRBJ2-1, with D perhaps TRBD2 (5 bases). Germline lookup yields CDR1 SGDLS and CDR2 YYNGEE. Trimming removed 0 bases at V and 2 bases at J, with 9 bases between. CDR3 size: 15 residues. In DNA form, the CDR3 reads TGTGCCAGCAGCGTAGCTCCGGGAACCTACAATGAGCAGTTCTTC. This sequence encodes CASSVAPGTYNEQFF.

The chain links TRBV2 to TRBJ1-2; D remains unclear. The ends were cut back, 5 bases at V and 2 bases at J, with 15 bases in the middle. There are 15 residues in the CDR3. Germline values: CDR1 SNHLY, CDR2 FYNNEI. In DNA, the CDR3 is TGTGCCAGCAGTCCCTCAGGCGGGAAGAACTATGGCTACACCTTC. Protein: CASSPSGGKNYGYTF.

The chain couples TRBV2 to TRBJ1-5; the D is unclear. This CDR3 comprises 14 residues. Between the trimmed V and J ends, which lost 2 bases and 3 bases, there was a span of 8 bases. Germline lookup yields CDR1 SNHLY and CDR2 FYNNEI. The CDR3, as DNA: TGTGCCAGCAGTGAATGGACTACCAATCAGCCCCAGCATTTT. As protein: CASSEWTTNQPQHF. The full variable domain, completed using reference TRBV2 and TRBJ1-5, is EPEVTQTPSHQVTQMGQEVILRCVPISNHLYFYWYRQILGQKVEFLVSFYNNEISEKSEIFDDQFSVERPDGSNFTLKIRSTKLEDSAMYFCASSEWTTNQPQHFGDGTRLSIL.

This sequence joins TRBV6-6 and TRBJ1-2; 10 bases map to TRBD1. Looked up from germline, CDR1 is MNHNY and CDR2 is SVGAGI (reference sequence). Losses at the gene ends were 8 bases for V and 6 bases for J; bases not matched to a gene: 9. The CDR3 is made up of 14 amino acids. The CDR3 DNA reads TGTGCCAGCGGATCCCGGGACAGGGGAAATGGCTACACCTTC. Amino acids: CASGSRDRGNGYTF.

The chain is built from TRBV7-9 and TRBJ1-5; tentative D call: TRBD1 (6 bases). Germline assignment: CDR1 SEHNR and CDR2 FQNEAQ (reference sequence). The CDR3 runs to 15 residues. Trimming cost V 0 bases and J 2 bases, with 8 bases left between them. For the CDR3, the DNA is TGTGCCAGCAGCTTAGCCCCAGGGGGCAATCAGCCCCAGCATTTT. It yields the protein CASSLAPGGNQPQHF.

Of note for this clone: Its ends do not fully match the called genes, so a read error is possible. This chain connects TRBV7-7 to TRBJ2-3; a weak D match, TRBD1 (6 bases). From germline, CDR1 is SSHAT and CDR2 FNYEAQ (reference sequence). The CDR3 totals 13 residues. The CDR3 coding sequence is TGTGCTAGCAGCTCGCTACAGGGAGATACGCAGTATTTT. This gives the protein CASSSLQGDTQYF.

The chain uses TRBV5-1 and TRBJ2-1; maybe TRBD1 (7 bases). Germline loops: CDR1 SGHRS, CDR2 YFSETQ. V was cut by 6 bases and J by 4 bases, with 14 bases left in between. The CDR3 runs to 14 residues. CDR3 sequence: CASKAGQSYNEQFF. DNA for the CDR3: TGCGCCAGCAAGGCGGGACAGTCGTACAATGAGCAGTTCTTC.

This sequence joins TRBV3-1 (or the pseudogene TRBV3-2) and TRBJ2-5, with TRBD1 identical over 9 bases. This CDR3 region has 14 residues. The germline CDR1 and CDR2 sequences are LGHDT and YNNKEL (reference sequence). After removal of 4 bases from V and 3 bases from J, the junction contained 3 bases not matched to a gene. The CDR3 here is CASSRDRAEETQYF. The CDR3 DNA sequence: TGTGCCAGCAGCCGGGACAGGGCGGAAGAGACCCAGTACTTC.

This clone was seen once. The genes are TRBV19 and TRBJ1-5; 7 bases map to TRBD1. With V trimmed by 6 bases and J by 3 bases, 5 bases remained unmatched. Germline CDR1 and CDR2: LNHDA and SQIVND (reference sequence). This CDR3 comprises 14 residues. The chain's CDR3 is CASRTGTDNQPQHF. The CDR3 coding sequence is TGTGCCAGTAGAACCGGGACAGACAATCAGCCCCAGCATTTT.

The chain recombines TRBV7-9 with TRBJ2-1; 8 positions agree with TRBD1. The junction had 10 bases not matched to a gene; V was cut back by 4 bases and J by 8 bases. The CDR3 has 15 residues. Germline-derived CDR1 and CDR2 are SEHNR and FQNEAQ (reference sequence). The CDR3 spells CASSSRTDRADEQFF. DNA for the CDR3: TGTGCCAGCAGCTCCCGGACGGACAGGGCGGATGAGCAGTTCTTC.

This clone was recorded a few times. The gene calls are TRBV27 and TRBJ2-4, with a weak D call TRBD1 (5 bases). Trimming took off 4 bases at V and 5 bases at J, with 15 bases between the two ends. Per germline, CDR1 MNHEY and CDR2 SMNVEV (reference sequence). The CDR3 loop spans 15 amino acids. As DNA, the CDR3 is TGTGCCAGCAGTTCCTGGGGAACAGGTGAAAACATTCAGTACTTC. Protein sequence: CASSSWGTGENIQYF.

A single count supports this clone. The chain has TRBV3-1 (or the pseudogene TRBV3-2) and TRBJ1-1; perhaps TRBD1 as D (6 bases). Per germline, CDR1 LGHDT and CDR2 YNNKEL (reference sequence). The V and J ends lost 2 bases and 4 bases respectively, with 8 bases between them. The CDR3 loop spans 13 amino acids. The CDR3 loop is CASSQQGSTEAFF. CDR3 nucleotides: TGTGCCAGCAGCCAACAGGGGAGCACTGAAGCTTTCTTT.

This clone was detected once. The CDR3 nucleotides are TGTGCCAGCAGCCTTACAGGGGGCACTGAAGCTTTCTTT. Translated, it gives CASSLTGGTEAFF. V usage is TRBV3-1 (or the pseudogene TRBV3-2) and J usage is TRBJ1-1, with 8 nucleotides matching TRBD1. The trim removed 4 bases at V and 4 bases at J, leaving 2 bases unmatched. Germline CDR1 and CDR2: LGHDT and YNNKEL (reference sequence). CDR3 length: 13 residues.

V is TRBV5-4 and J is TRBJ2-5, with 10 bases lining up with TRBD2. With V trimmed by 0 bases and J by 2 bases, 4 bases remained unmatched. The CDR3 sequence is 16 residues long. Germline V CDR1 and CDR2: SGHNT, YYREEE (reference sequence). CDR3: CASSLATSGIQETQYF. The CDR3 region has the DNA TGTGCCAGCAGCTTGGCCACTAGCGGGATACAAGAGACCCAGTACTTC.

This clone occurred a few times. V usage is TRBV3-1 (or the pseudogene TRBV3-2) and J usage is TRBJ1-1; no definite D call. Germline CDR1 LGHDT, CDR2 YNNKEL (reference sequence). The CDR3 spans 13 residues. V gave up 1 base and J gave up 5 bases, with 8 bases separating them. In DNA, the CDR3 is TGTGCCAGCAGCCAAGTTAGCGGGACTGAAGCTTTCTTT. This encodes CASSQVSGTEAFF.

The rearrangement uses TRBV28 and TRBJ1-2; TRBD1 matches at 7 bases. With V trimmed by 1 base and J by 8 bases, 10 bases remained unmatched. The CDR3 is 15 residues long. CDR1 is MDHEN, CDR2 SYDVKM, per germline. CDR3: CASSLSTGWGRGYTF. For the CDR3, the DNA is TGTGCCAGCAGTTTATCGACAGGGTGGGGTCGCGGCTACACCTTC.

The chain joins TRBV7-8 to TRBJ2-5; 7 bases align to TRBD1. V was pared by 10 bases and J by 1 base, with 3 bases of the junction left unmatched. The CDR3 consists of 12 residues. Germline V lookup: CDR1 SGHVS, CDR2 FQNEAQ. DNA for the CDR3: TGTGCCACTAGACAGGGCCAAGAGACCCAGTACTTC. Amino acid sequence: CATRQGQETQYF. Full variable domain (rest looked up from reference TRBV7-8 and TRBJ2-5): GAGVSQSPRYKVAKRGQDVALRCDPISGHVSLFWYQQALGQGPEFLTYFQNEAQLDKSGLPSDRFFAERPEGSVSTLKIQRTQQEDSAVYLCATRQGQETQYFGPGTRLLVL.

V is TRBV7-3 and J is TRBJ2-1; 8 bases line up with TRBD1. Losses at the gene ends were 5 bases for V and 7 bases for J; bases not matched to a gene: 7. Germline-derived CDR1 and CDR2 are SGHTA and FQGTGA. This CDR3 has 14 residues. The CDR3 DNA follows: TGTGCCAGCAGCCCGCAGGGGGCCTCGAATGAGCAGTTCTTC. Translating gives CASSPQGASNEQFF.

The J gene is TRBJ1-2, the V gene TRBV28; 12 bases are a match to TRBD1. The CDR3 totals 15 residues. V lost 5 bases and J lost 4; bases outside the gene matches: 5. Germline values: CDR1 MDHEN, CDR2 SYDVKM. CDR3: CASSPRDRGPYGYTF. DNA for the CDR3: TGTGCCAGCAGTCCCCGGGACAGGGGGCCCTATGGCTACACCTTC.

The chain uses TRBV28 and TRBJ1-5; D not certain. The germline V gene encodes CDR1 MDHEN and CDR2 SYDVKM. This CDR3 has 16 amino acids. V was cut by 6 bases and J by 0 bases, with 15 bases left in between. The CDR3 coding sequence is TGTGCCAGCAGCTCCAACGTGAGGTATAGCAATCAGCCCCAGCATTTT. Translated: CASSSNVRYSNQPQHF. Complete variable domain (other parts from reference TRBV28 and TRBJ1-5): DVKVTQSSRYLVKRTGEKVFLECVQDMDHENMFWYRQDPGLGLRLIYFSYDVKMKEKGDIPEGYSVSREKKERFSLILESASTNQTSMYLCASSSNVRYSNQPQHFGDGTRLSIL.

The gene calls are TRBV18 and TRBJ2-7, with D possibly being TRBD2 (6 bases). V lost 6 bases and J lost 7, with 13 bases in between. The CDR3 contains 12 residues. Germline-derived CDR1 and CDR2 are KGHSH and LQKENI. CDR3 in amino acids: CASSPVGGEQYF. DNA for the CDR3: TGTGCCAGCTCCCCCGTTGGAGGGGAGCAGTACTTC.

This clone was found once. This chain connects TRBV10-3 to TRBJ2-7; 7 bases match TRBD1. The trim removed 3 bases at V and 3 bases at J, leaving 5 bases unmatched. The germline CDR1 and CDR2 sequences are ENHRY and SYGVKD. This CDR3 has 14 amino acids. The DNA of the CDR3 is TGTGCCATCAGTGAACCGGGACAGTACTACGAGCAGTACTTC. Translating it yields CAISEPGQYYEQYF.

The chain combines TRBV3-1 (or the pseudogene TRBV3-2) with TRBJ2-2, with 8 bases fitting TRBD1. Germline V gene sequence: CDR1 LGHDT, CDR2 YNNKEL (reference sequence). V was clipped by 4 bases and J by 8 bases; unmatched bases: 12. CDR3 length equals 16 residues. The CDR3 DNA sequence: TGTGCCAGCAGCCCCGTACGGACAGGGAGCATAGGGGAGCTGTTTTTT. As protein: CASSPVRTGSIGELFF.

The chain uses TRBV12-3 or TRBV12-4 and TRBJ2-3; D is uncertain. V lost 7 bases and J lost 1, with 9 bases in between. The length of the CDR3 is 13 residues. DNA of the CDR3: TGTGCCAGCAATCGACGGGGCACAGATACGCAGTATTTT. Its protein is CASNRRGTDTQYF.

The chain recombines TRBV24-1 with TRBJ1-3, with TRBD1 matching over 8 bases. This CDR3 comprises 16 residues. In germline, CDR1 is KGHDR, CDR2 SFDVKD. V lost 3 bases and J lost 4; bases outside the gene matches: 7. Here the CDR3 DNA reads TGTGCCACCAGTGATCCAGGACAGGGAGGAGGAAACACCATATATTTT. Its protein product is CATSDPGQGGGNTIYF.

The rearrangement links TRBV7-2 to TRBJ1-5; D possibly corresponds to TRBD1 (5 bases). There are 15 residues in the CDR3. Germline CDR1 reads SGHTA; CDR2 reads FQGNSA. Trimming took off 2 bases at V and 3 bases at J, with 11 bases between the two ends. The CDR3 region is CASSLWEGNNQPQHF. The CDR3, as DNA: TGTGCCAGCAGCTTATGGGAGGGGAACAATCAGCCCCAGCATTTT.

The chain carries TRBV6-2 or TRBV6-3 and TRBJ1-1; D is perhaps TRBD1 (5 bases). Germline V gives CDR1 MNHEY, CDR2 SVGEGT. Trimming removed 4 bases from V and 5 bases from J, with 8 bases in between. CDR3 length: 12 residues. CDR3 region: CASSWTWTEAFF. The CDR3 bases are TGTGCCAGCAGTTGGACATGGACTGAAGCTTTCTTT.

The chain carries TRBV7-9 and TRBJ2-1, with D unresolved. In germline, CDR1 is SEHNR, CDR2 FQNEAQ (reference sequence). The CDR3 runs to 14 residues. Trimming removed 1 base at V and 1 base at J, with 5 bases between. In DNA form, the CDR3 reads TGTGCCAGCAGCTTAGTCGGTTCCTACAATGAGCAGTTCTTC. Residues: CASSLVGSYNEQFF.

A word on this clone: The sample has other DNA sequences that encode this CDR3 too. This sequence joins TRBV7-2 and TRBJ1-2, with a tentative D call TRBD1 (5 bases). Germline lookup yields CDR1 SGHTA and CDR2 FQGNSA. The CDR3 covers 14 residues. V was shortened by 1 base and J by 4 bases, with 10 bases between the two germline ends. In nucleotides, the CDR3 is TGTGCCAGCAGCTTAGGGGGGACTGTCTATGGCTACACCTTC. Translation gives CASSLGGTVYGYTF.

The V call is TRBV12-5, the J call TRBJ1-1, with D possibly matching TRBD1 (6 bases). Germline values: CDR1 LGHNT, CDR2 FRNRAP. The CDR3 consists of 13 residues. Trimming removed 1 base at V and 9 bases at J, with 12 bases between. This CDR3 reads CASGLEGQTKAFF. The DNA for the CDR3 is TGTGCTAGTGGTTTGGAAGGACAGACCAAAGCTTTCTTT. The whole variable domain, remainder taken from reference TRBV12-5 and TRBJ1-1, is DARVTQTPRHKVTEMGQEVTMRCQPILGHNTVFWYRQTMMQGLELLAYFRNRAPLDDSGMPKDRFSAEMPDATLATLKIQPSEPRDSAVYFCASGLEGQTKAFFGQGTRLTVV.